The rows below give T cell receptor beta chains drawn from one sample of a study of blood T cell repertoires in COVID-19. Measured with immunoSEQ multiplex PCR; TCRdb has only the in-frame clones, and not every one. The table records roughly 150,000 clones, approximately 85% of them present only once. Input material: peripheral blood. The receptors shown here come from a man aged 45-65 years with acute or convalescent COVID-19. The CDR3 runs from the conserved cysteine through the conserved F or W. Each record gives: V gene, clone size, J gene, D gene, CDR3 DNA, CDR3 protein. D genes are given only for firm matches. Size values are once, few and many counts, or a class for expanded clones, and some rows have none.

>TRBV13|.|TRBJ2-7|TRBD1
TGTGCCAGCAGCCCGGGGCTGGACAGGGTTGGGGGTGGGTCCTACGAGCAGTACTTC
CASSPGLDRVGGGSYEQYF
>TRBV5-1|.|TRBJ1-3|TRBD1
TGCGCCAGCAGCTTGGTTACGACAGGGATTCCTGGAAACACCATATATTTT
CASSLVTTGIPGNTIYF
>TRBV5-8|once|TRBJ1-1|.
TGTGCCAGCAGCTTGACCGGGGAAGACACTGAAGCTTTCTTT
CASSLTGEDTEAFF
>TRBV5-1|.|TRBJ1-4|.
TGCGCCAGCAGCTTGGGCGGGGGGGCGGACGAAAAACTGTTTTTT
CASSLGGGADEKLFF
>TRBV30|.|TRBJ1-2|TRBD1
TGTGCCTGGAGTATTGGGACAGGCTATGGCTACACCTTC
CAWSIGTGYGYTF
>TRBV6-5|.|TRBJ2-7|.
TGTGCCAGCAGTTATTCTGGGACTCCGTACGAGCAGTACTTC
CASSYSGTPYEQYF
>TRBV9|.|TRBJ2-1|.
TGTGCCAGCAGCGTAAAGGGAGCCACCTACAATGAGCAGTTCTTC
CASSVKGATYNEQFF
>TRBV18|.|TRBJ2-3|.
TGTGCCAGCTCACCACCTGGGGGGTTGGAGGCAGATACGCAGTATTTT
CASSPPGGLEADTQYF
>TRBV20-1|.|TRBJ2-1|.
TGCAGTGCTAGTGCTCAGGGCTGGAATGAGCAGTTCTTC
CSASAQGWNEQFF
>TRBV19|.|TRBJ2-2|.
TGTGCCAGTAGTTCGGGTCTCACCGGGGAGCTGTTTTTT
CASSSGLTGELFF
>TRBV6-5|.|TRBJ2-3|TRBD1
TGTGCCAGCAGGGCAGGGGGCTTCACAGATACGCAGTATTTT
CASRAGGFTDTQYF
>TRBV27|.|TRBJ2-3|TRBD1
TGTGCCAGCAGTTACTTCCCGGGACAGGGGTTTGATACGCAGTATTTT
CASSYFPGQGFDTQYF
>TRBV4-1|once|TRBJ1-1|.
TGCGCCAGCAGCCAAAGACAGAGGAACACTGAAGCTTTCTTT
CASSQRQRNTEAFF
>TRBV7-9|.|TRBJ1-2|TRBD1
TGTGCCAGCAGCCCAGGGACAGGACAGGGCGATGGCTACACCTTC
CASSPGTGQGDGYTF
>TRBV5-1|.|TRBJ2-3|.
TGCGCCAGCAGCCCGCGGCCGACTACTAGCACAGATACGCAGTATTTT
CASSPRPTTSTDTQYF
>TRBV19|.|TRBJ1-2|TRBD1
TGTGCCAGTAATCAGCCGGGACAGCCCTATGGCTACACCTTC
CASNQPGQPYGYTF
>TRBV12-3/TRBV12-4|.|TRBJ2-2|.
TGTGCCAGCAGTTTACGGGGGGAGCTGTTTTTT
CASSLRGELFF
>TRBV18|.|TRBJ2-5|.
TGTGCCAGCTCACCCGACAGACAAGAGACCCAGTACTTC
CASSPDRQETQYF
>TRBV25-1|.|TRBJ1-6|TRBD1
TGTGCCAGCAGTGAATATAGGCCGGGACAGGGTGCTTCACCCCTCCACTTT
CASSEYRPGQGASPLHF
>TRBV24-1|once|TRBJ2-1|.
TGTGCCACCAGTGAAGCAAAGGGGGGGCTCTACAATGAGCAGTTCTTC
CATSEAKGGLYNEQFF
>TRBV11-2|.|TRBJ2-1|.
TGTGCCAGCACCCCAACGGGCGGGACTGAGCAGTTCTTC
CASTPTGGTEQFF
>TRBV15|once|TRBJ2-1|TRBD1
TGTGCCACCAGCAGAGATCTGGACAGGGGTGGTGAGCAGTTCTTC
CATSRDLDRGGEQFF
>TRBV19|.|TRBJ1-6|.
TGTGCCAGTAGTATAGGGGGGGTGGGATCACCCCTCCACTTT
CASSIGGVGSPLHF
>TRBV5-1|.|TRBJ1-4|.
TGCGCCAGCAGCTCGAATGAAAAACTGTTTTTT
CASSSNEKLFF
>TRBV6-5|.|TRBJ2-3|TRBD1
TGTGCCAGCAGCGGACAGGGGCACCACACAGATACGCAGTATTTT
CASSGQGHHTDTQYF
>TRBV10-3|.|TRBJ2-2|.
TGTGCCATCAGTGAGTCCGGGGGGCAAGCCGGGGAGCTGTTTTTT
CAISESGGQAGELFF
>TRBV2|.|TRBJ1-6|TRBD1
TGTGCCAGCGGCCCGGACAGGGGAAATTCACCCCTCCACTTT
CASGPDRGNSPLHF
>TRBV7-8|.|TRBJ2-1|.
TGTGCCAGCAGCTTAGGAGAACCCTCCTATGCGACTCCGCAGTTCTTC
CASSLGEPSYATPQFF
>TRBV5-1|.|TRBJ2-1|TRBD2
TGCGCCAGCACCGCTAGCGGGAGCTTCAATGAGCAGTTCTTC
CASTASGSFNEQFF
>TRBV4-1|.|TRBJ1-2|TRBD1
TGCGCCAGCAGCCAGGCGGGACAGGGGAACTATGGCTACACCTTC
CASSQAGQGNYGYTF
>TRBV7-2|once|TRBJ1-5|.
TGTGCCAGCAGTTCGCGACCGGGTAGTAGCAATCAGCCCCAGCATTTT
CASSSRPGSSNQPQHF
>TRBV2|.|TRBJ2-2|.
TGTGCCAGCAGTGAAGTCACAGGTCACACCGGGGAGCTGTTTTTT
CASSEVTGHTGELFF
>TRBV28|.|TRBJ1-1|TRBD1
TGTGCCAGCACCAGATCTCTCTACAGGGGGGGGAACACTGAAGCTTTCTTT
CASTRSLYRGGNTEAFF
>TRBV9|.|TRBJ1-5|TRBD1
TGTGCCAGCAGCCGACAGGGGCAAAGCAATCAGCCCCAGCATTTT
CASSRQGQSNQPQHF
>TRBV28|.|TRBJ1-1|.
TGTGCCAGCAGTGGTTGGGAGGCTGAAGCTTTCTTT
CASSGWEAEAFF
>TRBV27|.|TRBJ1-6|.
TGTGCCAGCAGTTTATCGCTGGTATCGCGTTCACCCCTCCACTTT
CASSLSLVSRSPLHF
>TRBV12-5|once|TRBJ1-4|TRBD1
TGTGCTAGTGGAGGGACAGGGGGTGAAAAACTGTTTTTT
CASGGTGGEKLFF
>TRBV27|.|TRBJ2-1|.
TGTGCCACATCTGGAGGGTCCCGAGGCAATGAGCAGTTCTTC
CATSGGSRGNEQFF
>TRBV11-3|few|TRBJ2-3|TRBD2
TGTGCCAGCAGCCGGGAGGGGCTAGCGGGTTTAGATACGCAGTATTTT
CASSREGLAGLDTQYF
>TRBV7-2|.|TRBJ2-5|TRBD2
TGTGCCAGCAGCTTCCTAGCGGGAGGATTTGAGACCCAGTACTTC
CASSFLAGGFETQYF
>TRBV3-1/TRBV3-2|.|TRBJ2-1|.
TGTGCCAGCAGCCAAAGCGGGAATGAGCAGTTCTTC
CASSQSGNEQFF
>TRBV4-2|.|TRBJ1-1|TRBD1
TGTGCCAGCAGCCAAGACAGGGGGATGGACACTGAAGCTTTCTTT
CASSQDRGMDTEAFF
>TRBV5-1|.|TRBJ1-2|TRBD1
TGCGCCAGCAGCTTGGGACAGGGGGCGCTTGGCTACACCTTC
CASSLGQGALGYTF
>TRBV27|.|TRBJ2-1|.
TGTGCCAGCAGTCGAATGAGCTCCTACAATGAGCAGTTCTTC
CASSRMSSYNEQFF
>TRBV24-1|.|TRBJ2-6|TRBD1
TGTGCCACCAGTGAACAGGGGTCTGGGGCCAACGTCCTGACTTTC
CATSEQGSGANVLTF
>TRBV7-6|few|TRBJ2-7|TRBD1
TGTGCCAGCAGCCCTAGGACAGGTCCGACCTACGAGCAGTACTTC
CASSPRTGPTYEQYF
>TRBV27|.|TRBJ2-7|.
TGTGCCAGCAGTAGAAACCCGGTCTCCTACGAGCAGTACTTC
CASSRNPVSYEQYF
>TRBV24-1|once|TRBJ1-2|.
TGTGCCACCAGTGACCCTGCGGGGACTAACTATGGCTACACCTTC
CATSDPAGTNYGYTF
>TRBV6-4|few|TRBJ2-2|TRBD1
TGTGCCAGCAGTGACGGACAGGGTTTGTCCGGGGAGCTGTTTTTT
CASSDGQGLSGELFF
>TRBV3-1/TRBV3-2|few|TRBJ2-1|TRBD2
TGTGCCAGCAGCCAACTTAGCGGGACCCTGCGCTATGAGCAGTTCTTC
CASSQLSGTLRYEQFF
>TRBV18|.|TRBJ1-6|.
TGTGCCAGCTCACCACCTAATGGCAGGGGTAATTCACCCCTCCACTTT
CASSPPNGRGNSPLHF
>TRBV6-5|.|TRBJ2-5|.
TGTGCCAGCAGGAAGTCTGGGCAGGAGACCCAGTACTTC
CASRKSGQETQYF